Below, 32 T cell receptor beta chains from the same sample are listed, as sequenced in a study of blood T cell repertoires in COVID-19. Method: immunoSEQ multiplex PCR; TCRdb's copy keeps in-frame clones and lacks some. This table holds about 81,000 clones, about 95% found once. Specimen: peripheral blood. These receptors were taken from a human donor with active COVID-19. The donor label of this sample is uncertain.

V gene TRBV2 combines with J gene TRBJ2-7, with D unresolved. CDR1 is SNHLY, CDR2 FYNNEI, per germline. Trimming removed 3 bases from V and 6 bases from J, with 6 bases in between. The CDR3 extends over 11 amino acids. For the CDR3, the DNA is TGTGCCAGCAGTGATTTATCCGAGCAGTACTTC. It is translated as CASSDLSEQYF.

The CDR3 bases are TGCGCCAGCAGCCAGAGCGGCGGCTACGAGCAGTACTTC. This gives the protein CASSQSGGYEQYF. V usage is TRBV4-3 and J usage is TRBJ2-7, with TRBD2 as a possible D gene (5 bases). CDR3 length: 13 residues. V dropped 3 bases and J dropped 3 bases, with 9 bases sitting between them. The germline gives CDR1 LGHNA, CDR2 YSLEER.

The chain carries TRBV19 and TRBJ2-1, with no clear D. Trimming took 4 bases from V and 3 from J, leaving 7 bases between them. CDR3 length equals 13 residues. Germline lookup yields CDR1 LNHDA and CDR2 SQIVND (reference sequence). CDR3 loop: CASSTPNYNEQFF. The CDR3 bases are TGTGCCAGTAGTACCCCTAACTACAATGAGCAGTTCTTC.

The rearrangement joins TRBV19 to TRBJ1-2; 9 bases are a match to TRBD1. This CDR3 comprises 13 residues. The J segment lost 8 bases and the V segment lost 7 bases, leaving 8 bases of the junction unmatched. CDR1 and CDR2 (germline): LNHDA, SQIVND (reference sequence). CDR3 region: CASMAGQGGGYTF. CDR3 bases: TGTGCCAGTATGGCGGGACAGGGAGGAGGCTACACCTTC.

The V and J genes are TRBV28 and TRBJ2-1; TRBD2 matches 8 bases. The length of the CDR3 is 18 residues. The germline V gene encodes CDR1 MDHEN and CDR2 SYDVKM. V lost 6 bases, J lost 0 bases, and 13 bases stayed unmatched. The CDR3: CASSPTGTSGGSYNEQFF. Written as DNA, the CDR3 is TGTGCCAGCAGCCCGACCGGGACTAGTGGTGGCTCCTACAATGAGCAGTTCTTC.

V usage is TRBV5-5 and J usage is TRBJ2-7; 9 bases are shared with TRBD1. The V segment lost 0 bases and the J segment 3 bases; nucleotides outside the gene matches: 7. In germline, CDR1 is SGHKS, CDR2 YYEKEE (reference sequence). The CDR3 covers 16 residues. In DNA form, the CDR3 reads TGTGCCAGCAGCTTGGGCCGGGGACAGGGAAACTACGAGCAGTACTTC. Encoded protein: CASSLGRGQGNYEQYF.

The rearrangement uses TRBV6-5 and TRBJ1-5, with D perhaps matching TRBD1 (5 bases). Between the trimmed V and J ends, which lost 0 bases and 4 bases, there was a span of 10 bases. CDR3 length: 15 residues. Germline values: CDR1 MNHEY, CDR2 SVGAGI. The DNA of the CDR3 is TGTGCCAGCAGTTACTCGACAAGGGGTAATCAGCCCCAGCATTTT. Translated, it gives CASSYSTRGNQPQHF.

The chain employs TRBV24-1 and TRBJ1-5; possible D gene TRBD1, 6 bases. CDR3 length: 14 residues. Trimming pared 7 bases from V and 1 base from J, leaving 10 bases between. Germline V CDR1 and CDR2: KGHDR, SFDVKD. CDR3 residues: CATSVGQSNQPQHF. The CDR3 coding sequence is TGTGCCACCAGCGTGGGACAAAGCAATCAGCCCCAGCATTTT.

The chain carries TRBV6-5 and TRBJ1-1; D call uncertain. Trimming pared 7 bases from V and 6 bases from J, leaving 9 bases between. Germline V gene lookup returns CDR1 MNHEY and CDR2 SVGAGI. This CDR3 has 11 residues. The CDR3 DNA reads as TGTGCCAGCAAAATATCTTCTGAAGCTTTCTTT. Its protein is CASKISSEAFF.

The rearrangement links TRBV9 to TRBJ2-3; maybe TRBD2 (6 bases). CDR1 is SGDLS, CDR2 YYNGEE, per germline. CDR3 length: 13 amino acids. The V and J ends lost 3 bases and 6 bases respectively, with 11 bases between them. The CDR3 spells CASSDQAGDTQYF. The CDR3 DNA sequence: TGTGCCAGCAGCGATCAGGCGGGGGATACGCAGTATTTT.

V and J are TRBV4-1 and TRBJ2-1; 8 nucleotides align to TRBD1. This CDR3 is built from 15 residues. V lost 1 base to trimming and J lost 7 bases; unmatched junction nucleotides: 6. The germline CDR1 and CDR2 sequences are MGHRA and YSYEKL. The CDR3 DNA reads as TGCGCCAGCAGCCAAGGGCAGGGGGCGAATAATGAGCAGTTCTTC. The encoded protein is CASSQGQGANNEQFF.

This clone was counted once. V gene TRBV28 combines with J gene TRBJ1-5; 9 nucleotides match TRBD1. CDR3 size: 15 residues. Looked up from germline, CDR1 is MDHEN and CDR2 is SYDVKM. V shed 2 bases, J shed 6 bases, and the junction held 5 bases outside the gene matches. This chain's CDR3 is CASSLPPGQGQPQHF. The DNA of the CDR3 is TGTGCCAGCAGTTTACCTCCGGGACAGGGTCAGCCCCAGCATTTT.

The rearrangement links TRBV6-6 to TRBJ2-3; 7 bases map to TRBD2. After removal of 6 bases from V and 5 bases from J, the junction contained 5 bases not matched to a gene. There are 13 residues in the CDR3. Germline assignment: CDR1 MNHNY and CDR2 SVGAGI (reference sequence). For the CDR3, the DNA is TGTGCCAGCAGCCCTGGGGAGGGAGATACGCAGTATTTT. Translation gives CASSPGEGDTQYF.

The J gene is TRBJ2-7, the V gene TRBV28, with a possible D match to TRBD1 (6 bases). Per germline, CDR1 MDHEN and CDR2 SYDVKM. This CDR3 spans 14 amino acids. V dropped 5 bases and J dropped 4 bases, with 15 bases sitting between them. CDR3 sequence reads: CASSLDRRFYEQYF. The CDR3 DNA reads as TGTGCCAGCAGTCTAGACAGGAGATTTTACGAGCAGTACTTC.

The rearrangement uses TRBV19 and TRBJ2-7; no firm D call. V was clipped by 3 bases and J by 0 bases, with 12 bases between them. The germline V gene encodes CDR1 LNHDA and CDR2 SQIVND (reference sequence). There are 15 residues in the CDR3. The CDR3 nucleotides are TGTGCCAGTAGTATTGAGCATATCGGCTCCTACGAGCAGTACTTC. Its translation is CASSIEHIGSYEQYF.

For the CDR3, the DNA is TGCGCCAGCGGCCTGCTTACACCGGGACAGGGAGATGGCTACACCTTC. Translation: CASGLLTPGQGDGYTF. The J gene is TRBJ1-2, the V gene TRBV5-1; 9 bases fit TRBD1. The CDR3 totals 16 residues. V lost 7 bases to trimming and J lost 6 bases; unmatched junction nucleotides: 16. Germline CDR1 reads SGHRS; CDR2 reads YFSETQ.

This chain uses TRBV7-8 with TRBJ2-1, with TRBD1 identical over 7 bases. Germline-derived CDR1 and CDR2 are SGHVS and FQNEAQ. The CDR3 covers 13 residues. V lost 4 bases to trimming and J lost 9 bases; unmatched junction nucleotides: 6. CDR3 nucleotide sequence: TGTGCCAGCAGCTCAGACAGGGTGGGTGAGCAGTTCTTC. Protein product: CASSSDRVGEQFF.

This clone appeared a single time. The genes are TRBV5-6 and TRBJ2-7, with 10 bases aligning to TRBD2. The CDR3 contains 16 residues. Germline CDR1 SGHDT, CDR2 YYEEEE. The V segment lost 9 bases and the J segment 3 bases; nucleotides outside the gene matches: 15. In nucleotides, the CDR3 is TGTGCCACTCAAAAGGTCCGAGCGGGAGGGTTCTACGAGCAGTACTTC. The encoded protein is CATQKVRAGGFYEQYF.

The CDR3: CASSFSGGATYNEQFF. CDR3 sequence (DNA): TGTGCCAGCAGTTTTAGCGGGGGGGCCACCTACAATGAGCAGTTCTTC. This chain connects TRBV6-5 to TRBJ2-1; TRBD2 matches 11 bases. The germline gives CDR1 MNHEY, CDR2 SVGAGI. The CDR3 is 16 amino acids. The trim removed 4 bases at V and 2 bases at J, leaving 4 bases unmatched.

The chain combines TRBV5-6 with TRBJ1-3; D gene unclear. The germline V gene has CDR1 SGHDT and CDR2 YYEEEE. V lost 5 bases and J 4 bases, leaving 10 bases between the germline ends. This CDR3 has 13 residues. The CDR3 coding sequence is TGTGCCAGCAGTCTCTCTCCGGGAAACACCATATATTTT. This translates into CASSLSPGNTIYF.

V and J are TRBV6-5 and TRBJ2-7; the D gene is possibly TRBD2 (5 bases). The V and J ends lost 1 base and 6 bases respectively, with 13 bases between them. Germline V lookup: CDR1 MNHEY, CDR2 SVGAGI. This CDR3 spans 14 amino acids. DNA of the CDR3: TGTGCCAGCAGTTACTACCCCCGGGGTGGCGAGCAGTACTTC. It encodes CASSYYPRGGEQYF.

This chain links TRBV6-5 with TRBJ1-2; TRBD1 aligns across 9 bases. Trimming took 4 bases from V and 6 from J; bases not matched to a gene: 0. CDR1 MNHEY and CDR2 SVGAGI come from the germline V gene. This CDR3 region has 12 residues. The CDR3 here is CASSWTGDGYTF. CDR3 bases: TGTGCCAGCAGTTGGACAGGGGATGGCTACACCTTC.

This chain links TRBV11-2 with TRBJ2-7, with 11 bases aligning to TRBD2. J lost 4 bases, V lost 5 bases, and 10 bases had no gene match. The CDR3 loop spans 16 amino acids. In germline, CDR1 is SGHAT, CDR2 FQNNGV. Written as DNA, the CDR3 is TGTGCCAGCAGCCCCTCTAGCGGGGGGCCGGGGTACGAGCAGTACTTC. As protein: CASSPSSGGPGYEQYF.

The rearrangement uses TRBV5-1 and TRBJ2-1; TRBD2 aligns across 7 bases. CDR3 length: 15 amino acids. Trimming took 4 bases from V and 5 from J; bases not matched to a gene: 9. Germline loops: CDR1 SGHRS, CDR2 YFSETQ. CDR3 DNA sequence: TGCGCCAGCAGCCCGAGCGGGATACGAGACAATGAGCAGTTCTTC. It specifies CASSPSGIRDNEQFF.

The chain joins TRBV6-5 to TRBJ2-3; 7 nucleotides match TRBD1. V gave up 6 bases and J gave up 2 bases; unmatched junction bases: 5. CDR1 MNHEY and CDR2 SVGAGI come from the germline V gene. The CDR3 covers 14 residues. The CDR3: CASRARGNTDTQYF. CDR3 coding DNA: TGTGCCAGCAGAGCCAGGGGGAACACAGATACGCAGTATTTT.

The V call is TRBV5-4, the J call TRBJ2-7, with TRBD2 matching over 9 bases. The CDR3 extends over 14 amino acids. Germline V gives CDR1 SGHNT, CDR2 YYREEE (reference sequence). Trimming at V came to 4 bases and at J to 6 bases, leaving 8 bases not matched to a gene. The CDR3 spells CASSPGLASAEQYF. CDR3 sequence (DNA): TGTGCCAGCAGCCCGGGACTAGCCTCTGCCGAGCAGTACTTC.

The CDR3 region has the DNA TGTGCCAGCAGCCCCACCACAGGGACCTACGAGCAGTACTTC. Amino acids: CASSPTTGTYEQYF. The V call is TRBV3-1 (or the pseudogene TRBV3-2), the J call TRBJ2-7; tentative D call: TRBD1 (6 bases). Germline V CDR1 and CDR2: LGHDT, YNNKEL (reference sequence). This CDR3 region has 14 residues. Trimming shortened V by 4 bases and J by 2 bases, and 12 bases separated the two germline ends.

The V gene is TRBV1, the J gene TRBJ1-2. TRBV1 is a documented pseudogene. This CDR3 has 16 residues. CDR3 coding DNA: TGCACCAGCAGCCGGATGAAGGAGTACTCCAACTATGGCTACACCTTC. It yields the protein CTSSRMKEYSNYGYTF.

This sequence joins TRBV9 and TRBJ2-3; 9 positions agree with TRBD2. Trimming cost V 10 bases and J 5 bases; bases outside gene matches: 11. This CDR3 comprises 14 residues. The germline CDR1 and CDR2 sequences are SGDLS and YYNGEE. Here the CDR3 reads CAFNVGLAEDTQYF. The CDR3 DNA follows: TGTGCCTTCAACGTGGGACTAGCAGAAGATACGCAGTATTTT.

The gene calls are TRBV13 and TRBJ2-1; D call uncertain. In germline, CDR1 is PRHDT, CDR2 FYEKMQ (reference sequence). This CDR3 has 12 amino acids. V shed 1 base and J shed 7 bases, with 5 bases lying between them. The CDR3 spells CASSLELNEQFF. The CDR3 nucleotides are TGTGCCAGCAGCTTAGAGCTAAATGAGCAGTTCTTC. The full variable domain, rest sourced from reference TRBV13 and TRBJ2-1, is AAGVIQSPRHLIKEKRETATLKCYPIPRHDTVYWYQQGPGQDPQFLISFYEKMQSDKGSIPDRFSAQQFSDYHSELNMSSLELGDSALYFCASSLELNEQFFGPGTRLTVL.

The chain carries TRBV7-2 and TRBJ2-5, with TRBD2 matching over 8 bases. This CDR3 region has 15 residues. Germline-derived CDR1 and CDR2 are SGHTA and FQGNSA. Unmatched junction bases numbered 9, after V lost 4 bases and J lost 5 bases. The CDR3 nucleotides read TGTGCCAGCAGCTCGGCTGCGGGGGGATGGGAGACCCAGTACTTC. Amino acids: CASSSAAGGWETQYF. Full variable domain (missing parts from reference TRBV7-2 and TRBJ2-5): GAGVSQSPSNKVTEKGKDVELRCDPISGHTALYWYRQSLGQGLEFLIYFQGNSAPDKSGLPSDRFSAERTGGSVSTLTIQRTQQEDSAVYLCASSSAAGGWETQYFGPGTRLLVL.

The chain carries TRBV28 and TRBJ1-4; TRBD1 aligns across 11 bases. The CDR3 loop spans 14 amino acids. The V gene end was trimmed by 5 bases and the J gene end by 8 bases; junction bases not matched to a gene: 4. Looked up from germline, CDR1 is MDHEN and CDR2 is SYDVKM. The CDR3 reads CASSVGTGGEKLFF. The CDR3 DNA reads TGTGCCAGCAGTGTGGGGACAGGGGGGGAAAAACTGTTTTTT.